This TCR beta chain is drawn from a study of neurological immune-mediated disorders. Study conclusions and caveats: Private repertoires in all groups were suggested, as expanded clones shared no CDR3 amino acid sequences across subjects.

As to this clonotype: Antigen unknown. This could be a read error, since a much larger clone is one nucleotide away.

In TCRdb, the 5' RACE reads were re-called with MiXCR into one record per CDR3 protein. The sample lists around 60,000 distinct CDR3 sequences, roughly 3.5% occurring once. PBMCs numbering 2 million and stored at -80 C yielded the unsorted libraries. Per the germline V gene, CDR1 is MNHEY and CDR2 is SMNVEV (reference sequence). CDR3 size: 12 residues. The sequence was obtained from a woman aged 60-75 years with multiple sclerosis. The chain is built from TRBV27 and TRBJ1-1, with D unresolved. Specimen: PBMCs. CDR3 nucleotides: TGTGACAGCAGTTTCCCCGGAAGGAGTGCTTTCTTT. The encoded protein is CDSSFPGRSAFF.